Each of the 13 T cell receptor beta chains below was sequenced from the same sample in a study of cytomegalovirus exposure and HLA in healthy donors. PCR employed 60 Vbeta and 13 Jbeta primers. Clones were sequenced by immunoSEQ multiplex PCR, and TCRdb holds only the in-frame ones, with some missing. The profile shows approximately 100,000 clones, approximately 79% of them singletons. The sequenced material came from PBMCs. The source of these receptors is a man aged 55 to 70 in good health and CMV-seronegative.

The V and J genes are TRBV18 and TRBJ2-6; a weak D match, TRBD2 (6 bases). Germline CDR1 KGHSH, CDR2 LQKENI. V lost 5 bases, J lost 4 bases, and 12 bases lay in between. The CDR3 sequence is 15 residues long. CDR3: CASSSGTLGANVLTF. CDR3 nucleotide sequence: TGTGCCAGCTCATCCGGGACTCTGGGGGCCAACGTCCTGACTTTC.

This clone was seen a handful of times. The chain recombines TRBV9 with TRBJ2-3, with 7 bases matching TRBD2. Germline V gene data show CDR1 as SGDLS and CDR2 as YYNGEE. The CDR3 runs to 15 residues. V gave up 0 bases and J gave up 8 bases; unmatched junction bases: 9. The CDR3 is CASSVGSGRVPTQYF. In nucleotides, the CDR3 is TGTGCCAGCAGCGTAGGTAGCGGGCGGGTCCCTACGCAGTATTTT.

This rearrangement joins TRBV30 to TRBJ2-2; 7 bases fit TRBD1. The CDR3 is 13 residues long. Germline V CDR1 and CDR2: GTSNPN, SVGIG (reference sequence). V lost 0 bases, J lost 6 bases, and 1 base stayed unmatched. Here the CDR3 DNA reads TGTGCCTGGAGTGTACAGGGGCCCGGGGAGCTGTTTTTT. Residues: CAWSVQGPGELFF.

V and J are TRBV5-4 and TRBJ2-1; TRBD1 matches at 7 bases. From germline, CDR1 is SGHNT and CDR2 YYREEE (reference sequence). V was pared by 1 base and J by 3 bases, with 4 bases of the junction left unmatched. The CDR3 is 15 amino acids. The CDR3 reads CASSLPGQIYNEQFF. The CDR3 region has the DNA TGTGCCAGCAGCTTGCCGGGACAGATCTACAATGAGCAGTTCTTC.

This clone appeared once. For the CDR3, the DNA is TGCGCCAGCAGCCAGCTTTACCGGGACACAAAGGGCTACACCTTC. The encoded protein is CASSQLYRDTKGYTF. V usage is TRBV4-3 and J usage is TRBJ1-2; D possibly corresponds to TRBD1 (6 bases). V was shortened by 3 bases and J by 8 bases, with 19 bases between the two germline ends. CDR1 and CDR2 from the germline V gene are LGHNA and YSLEER. The CDR3 length is 15 residues.

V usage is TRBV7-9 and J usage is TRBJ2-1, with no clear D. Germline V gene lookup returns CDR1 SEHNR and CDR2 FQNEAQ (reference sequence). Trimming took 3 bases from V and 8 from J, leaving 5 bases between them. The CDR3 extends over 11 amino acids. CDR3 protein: CASSFSDEQFF. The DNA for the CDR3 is TGTGCCAGCAGCTTTTCCGATGAGCAGTTCTTC. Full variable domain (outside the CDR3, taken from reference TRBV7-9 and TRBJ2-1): DTGVSQNPRHKITKRGQNVTFRCDPISEHNRLYWYRQTLGQGPEFLTYFQNEAQLEKSRLLSDRFSAERPKGSFSTLEIQRTEQGDSAMYLCASSFSDEQFFGPGTRLTVL.

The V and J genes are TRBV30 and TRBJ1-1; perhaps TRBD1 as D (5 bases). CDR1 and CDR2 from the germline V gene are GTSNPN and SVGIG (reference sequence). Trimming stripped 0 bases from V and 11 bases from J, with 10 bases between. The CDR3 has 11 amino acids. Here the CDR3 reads CAWSVRGTAFF. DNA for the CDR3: TGTGCCTGGAGTGTGCGGGGCACGGCTTTCTTT.

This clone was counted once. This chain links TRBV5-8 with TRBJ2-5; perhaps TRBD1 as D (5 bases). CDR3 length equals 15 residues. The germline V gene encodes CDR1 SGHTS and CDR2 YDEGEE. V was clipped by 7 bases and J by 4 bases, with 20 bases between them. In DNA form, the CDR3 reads TGTGCCAGCGCTACAGGCCTGCAGGGAACAGAGACCCAGTACTTC. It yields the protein CASATGLQGTETQYF.

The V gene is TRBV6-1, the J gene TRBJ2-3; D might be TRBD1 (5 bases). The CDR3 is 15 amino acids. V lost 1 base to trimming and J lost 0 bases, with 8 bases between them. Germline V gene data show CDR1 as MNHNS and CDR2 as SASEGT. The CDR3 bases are TGTGCCAGCAGTGAAGTGGGGCTAAGCACAGATACGCAGTATTTT. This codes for CASSEVGLSTDTQYF.

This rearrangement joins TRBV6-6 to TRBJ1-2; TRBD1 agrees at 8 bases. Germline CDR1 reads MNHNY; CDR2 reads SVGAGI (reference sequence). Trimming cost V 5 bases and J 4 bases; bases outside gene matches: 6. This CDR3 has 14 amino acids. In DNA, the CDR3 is TGTGCCAGCAGTACCTGGGACAGGATCTATGGCTACACCTTC. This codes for CASSTWDRIYGYTF.

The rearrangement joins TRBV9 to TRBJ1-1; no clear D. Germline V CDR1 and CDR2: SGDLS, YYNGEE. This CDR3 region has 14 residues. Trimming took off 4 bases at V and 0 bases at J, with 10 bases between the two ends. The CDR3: CASSPHRVNTEAFF. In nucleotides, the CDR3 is TGTGCCAGCAGCCCTCACCGGGTGAACACTGAAGCTTTCTTT.

Here the CDR3 reads CASSPGQGSYEQYF. The CDR3 bases are TGTGCCAGCTCGCCAGGACAGGGTTCCTACGAGCAGTACTTC. V and J are TRBV18 and TRBJ2-7; 8 bases are a match to TRBD1. The CDR3 loop spans 14 amino acids. CDR1 KGHSH and CDR2 LQKENI come from the germline V gene. Trimming removed 6 bases from V and 1 base from J; junction bases left unmatched: 5.

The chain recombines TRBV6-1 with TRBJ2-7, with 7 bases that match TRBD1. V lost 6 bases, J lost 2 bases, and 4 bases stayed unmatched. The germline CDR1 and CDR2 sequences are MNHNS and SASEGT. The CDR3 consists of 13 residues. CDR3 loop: CASSLDRAYEQYF. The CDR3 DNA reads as TGTGCCAGCAGCCTCGACAGGGCCTACGAGCAGTACTTC.